This T cell receptor beta chain emerged from a study of blood T cell repertoires in COVID-19. Study-level background: The analysed material was cDNA or gDNA that came from T cells, B-cell-depleted T cells, or PBMCs.

Per the original methods: The authors estimated nucleated cell counts from reference gene primer amplification. Measured with immunoSEQ multiplex PCR; TCRdb has only the in-frame clones, and not every one. From that table come the V and J calls and clone size; the DNA was used to work out D and trimming. The data show around 140,000 clones, around 87% seen once. Between the trimmed V and J ends, which lost 2 bases and 0 bases, there was a span of 14 bases. Germline CDR1 reads KGHSH; CDR2 reads LQKENI. This CDR3 is 16 amino acids long. The sequencing sample was made of peripheral blood. V and J are TRBV18 and TRBJ2-7, with a possible D match to TRBD1 (7 bases). The TCR sequence derives from a man in his sixties or seventies with active COVID-19. The CDR3 coding sequence is TGTGCCAGCTCACCAAGGGGGCGGGGAAACTCCTACGAGCAGTACTTC. The encoded protein is CASSPRGRGNSYEQYF.